This is a list of T cell receptor beta chains from one sample in a study of PD-1 blockade in classical Hodgkin lymphoma. Generated by immunoSEQ multiplex PCR, the TCRdb table keeps only in-frame clones and is missing some. The profile shows about 90,000 clones, around 80% of them singletons. Sequencing was performed on peripheral blood mononuclear cells (PBMCs), taken before the fourth cycle of nivolumab. These receptors all stem from a human donor with classical Hodgkin lymphoma. Both conserved end residues are part of each CDR3. D genes are given only for firm matches. Clone size is shown for a subset of rows, as once, few, many or a class of expanded clone.

.	.	TRBV18	TRBJ2-5	TGTGCCAGCTCACCGGGAGAGACCCAGTACTTC	CASSPGETQYF
.	TRBD2	TRBV7-9	TRBJ2-3	TGTGCCAGCAGCCCGGGACTACCGGGCACAGATACGCAGTATTTT	CASSPGLPGTDTQYF
.	TRBD2	TRBV2	TRBJ2-2	TGTGCCAGCACAGTTCAAGCGGGAGACACCGGGGAGCTGTTTTTT	CASTVQAGDTGELFF
.	.	TRBV9	TRBJ1-2	TGTGCCAGCACCCGGGGGGGGGATCACATCCCTGGCTACACCTTC	CASTRGGDHIPGYTF
.	TRBD2	TRBV7-3	TRBJ2-3	TGTGCCAGCAGCCCTCTAGCGGGGATCACAGATACGCAGTATTTT	CASSPLAGITDTQYF
.	.	TRBV7-2	TRBJ2-5	TGTGCCAGCAGCCCCCTCAGGGGAGGCGGGACCCAGTACTTC	CASSPLRGGGTQYF
.	.	TRBV5-1	TRBJ2-2	TGCGCCAGCAGCTTGGCCGGAATAGCGATTAACACCGGGGAGCTGTTTTTT	CASSLAGIAINTGELFF
.	TRBD2	TRBV10-3	TRBJ2-3	TGTGCCATCAGCGCGGCCCCAGCGGGAGGGCCAGATACGCAGTATTTT	CAISAAPAGGPDTQYF
.	.	TRBV28	TRBJ2-7	TGTGCCAGTACCTCGACTGGACACCCTTCCTACGAGCAGTACTTC	CASTSTGHPSYEQYF
.	.	TRBV18	TRBJ2-1	TGTGCCAGCTCACTAAGGGCGGGGTCAGACAATGAGCAGTTCTTC	CASSLRAGSDNEQFF
.	TRBD1	TRBV28	TRBJ1-2	TGTGCCAGCAGTTGGGTGGGACAGGGCTATGGCTACACCTTC	CASSWVGQGYGYTF
.	.	TRBV28	TRBJ2-1	TGTGCCAGCAGTCCCACCGGGACAATTGTCCACTGGTTCTTC	CASSPTGTIVHWFF
.	.	TRBV14	TRBJ1-1	TGTGCCAGCAGCCAAGATCTGGGCACTGAAGCTTTCTTT	CASSQDLGTEAFF
.	TRBD1	TRBV7-2	TRBJ2-2	TGTGCCAGCAGCTTAGTCGGGACAGCAACCGGGGAGCTGTTTTTT	CASSLVGTATGELFF
.	.	TRBV30	TRBJ1-1	TGTGCCTGGAGCCCTCTGGGGTCTCGAGCTTTCTTT	CAWSPLGSRAFF
.	.	TRBV19	TRBJ2-5	TGTGCCAGTAGTATTGGGTTAGCGCGGGGGCTATGGGAGACCCAGTACTTC	CASSIGLARGLWETQYF
.	TRBD1	TRBV30	TRBJ2-3	TGTGCCTGGAGTGTACAGGGGGGAACCGATACGCAGTATTTT	CAWSVQGGTDTQYF
.	.	TRBV10-3	TRBJ1-2	TGTGCCATCAGTGACCCGGGACGAAACTATGGCTACACCTTC	CAISDPGRNYGYTF
.	.	TRBV2	TRBJ2-7	TGTGCCAGCAGTGATTGGGGCAGCCTATCCTACGAGCAGTACTTC	CASSDWGSLSYEQYF
.	TRBD1	TRBV12-5	TRBJ2-6	TGTGCTAGTGGTTTGATTGTAGGGACAGGGGGCTCCTCTGGGGCCAACGTCCTGACTTTC	CASGLIVGTGGSSGANVLTF
.	.	TRBV2	TRBJ1-5	TGTGCCAGCAGTGTGGGCCTCAATCAGCCCCAGCATTTT	CASSVGLNQPQHF
.	TRBD1	TRBV27	TRBJ1-4	TGTGCCAGCAGTTTAACCGGGACAGGTGTGGAAAAACTGTTTTTT	CASSLTGTGVEKLFF
once	TRBD2	TRBV5-1	TRBJ2-1	TGCGCCAGCAGCTTGGAGCCCCCTAGCGGGAGGGCCGGTGAGCAGTTCTTC	CASSLEPPSGRAGEQFF